Given below is one TCR beta chain in context. cDNA serving as the sequencing template came from extracted, reverse transcribed RNA. Generated by immunoSEQ multiplex PCR, the TCRdb table keeps only in-frame clones and is missing some. The table shows 210,000 or so clones, with approximately 67% occurring only once. V was trimmed by 5 bases and J by 3 bases, leaving 14 bases between them. Germline V gene data show CDR1 as MDHEN and CDR2 as SYDVKM. This CDR3 comprises 14 residues. Treatment described: oral pan-JAK inhibitor, 5-10 mg twice daily. This specimen comes from a study of CD8+ T cells in alopecia areata.

The chain is built from TRBV28 and TRBJ2-7, with D unresolved. The TCR sequence derives from a human donor with alopecia areata. The sample was CD4+ T cells sorted from blood, taken around week 42, from a patient treated with tofacitinib. CDR3 amino acids: CASSIYPQDYEQYF. Here the CDR3 DNA reads TGTGCCAGCAGTATATACCCCCAGGACTACGAGCAGTACTTC. Complete variable domain (other parts from reference TRBV28 and TRBJ2-7): DVKVTQSSRYLVKRTGEKVFLECVQDMDHENMFWYRQDPGLGLRLIYFSYDVKMKEKGDIPEGYSVSREKKERFSLILESASTNQTSMYLCASSIYPQDYEQYFGPGTRLTVT.